The 20 T cell receptor beta chains in this list originate from one sample, sequenced in a study of T cell responses to AZD1222 COVID-19 vaccine. The protocol was immunoSEQ multiplex PCR, while the TCRdb copy is restricted to in-frame clones and leaves out a portion. Of roughly 77,000 clones listed, roughly 88% are singletons. The source material was peripheral blood, sampled on day 0 of MenACWY control vaccination. These receptors were taken from an adult in good health.

J is TRBJ2-6 and V is TRBV9, with a possible D match to TRBD2 (6 bases). Germline CDR1 SGDLS, CDR2 YYNGEE. V was cut by 2 bases and J by 0 bases, with 12 bases left in between. The CDR3 has 17 residues. In nucleotides, the CDR3 is TGTGCCAGCAGCGTCGGCGGGGCGAGCTCTGGGGCCAACGTCCTGACTTTC. Its protein is CASSVGGASSGANVLTF.

The chain uses TRBV6-5 and TRBJ2-7, with D possibly matching TRBD1 (6 bases). Between the trimmed V and J ends, which lost 2 bases and 0 bases, there was a span of 14 bases. This CDR3 region has 16 residues. CDR1 is MNHEY and CDR2 is SVGAGI in the germline V gene. CDR3 protein: CASSYVGGRSSYEQYF. CDR3 coding DNA: TGTGCCAGCAGTTACGTAGGGGGTCGGAGCTCCTACGAGCAGTACTTC.

The chain joins TRBV6-2 or TRBV6-3 to TRBJ2-7; D is undetermined. The CDR3 is made up of 13 amino acids. Germline loops: CDR1 MNHEY, CDR2 SVGEGT. V lost 3 bases and J 3 bases, leaving 9 bases between the germline ends. CDR3 amino acids: CASSYGHYYEQYF. CDR3 DNA: TGTGCCAGCAGTTATGGGCACTACTACGAGCAGTACTTC.

The rearrangement links TRBV9 to TRBJ2-3; 12 bases agree with TRBD2. CDR1 is SGDLS and CDR2 is YYNGEE in the germline V gene. The V and J ends lost 5 bases and 2 bases, in that order; junction bases with no gene match: 6. The CDR3 runs 16 residues. CDR3 nucleotide sequence: TGTGCCAGCAGTTGGACTAGCGGGGTGGCCACAGATACGCAGTATTTT. It yields the protein CASSWTSGVATDTQYF.

This rearrangement joins TRBV11-1 to TRBJ1-1; TRBD1 aligns across 9 bases. Trimming cost V 8 bases and J 5 bases; bases outside gene matches: 12. The CDR3 totals 15 residues. Germline V gives CDR1 SGHAT, CDR2 FQDESV (reference sequence). CDR3 protein: CASGPYRGLNTEAFF. In nucleotides, the CDR3 is TGTGCCAGCGGCCCCTACAGGGGGCTAAATACTGAAGCTTTCTTT. Looking up the rest from reference TRBV11-1 and TRBJ1-1 gives the full variable domain: EAEVAQSPRYKITEKSQAVAFWCDPISGHATLYWYRQILGQGPELLVQFQDESVVDDSQLPKDRFSAERLKGVDSTLKIQPAELGDSAMYLCASGPYRGLNTEAFFGQGTRLTVV.

The chain combines TRBV7-2 with TRBJ1-4; 7 positions match TRBD1. The CDR3 runs to 16 residues. Trimming removed 4 bases from V and 7 bases from J; junction bases left unmatched: 12. The germline gives CDR1 SGHTA, CDR2 FQGNSA. The CDR3 is CASSYVETGAREKLFF. CDR3 nucleotide sequence: TGTGCCAGCAGCTACGTGGAAACAGGGGCTCGTGAAAAACTGTTTTTT.

Note on this clone: The sample has other DNA sequences that encode this CDR3 too. The V and J genes are TRBV30 and TRBJ1-5, with D possibly TRBD1 on 6 matching bases. Germline CDR1 GTSNPN, CDR2 SVGIG (reference sequence). Trimming left V 0 bases short and J 5 bases short, with 11 bases between. The length of the CDR3 is 14 residues. Here the CDR3 reads CAWSVGGSYQPQHF. The CDR3 nucleotides read TGTGCCTGGAGTGTGGGGGGCAGTTATCAGCCCCAGCATTTT.

The chain carries TRBV6-1 and TRBJ1-2; D might be TRBD1 (5 bases). Trimming cost V 7 bases and J 10 bases, with 16 bases left between them. The CDR3 length is 12 residues. Germline values: CDR1 MNHNS, CDR2 SASEGT. The CDR3 loop is CASTLGETYYTF. The CDR3 bases are TGTGCCAGCACCCTAGGGGAGACATACTACACCTTC.

With respect to this clone: The identical CDR3 is also encoded by other nucleotide sequences in the sample. The chain joins TRBV30 to TRBJ1-5, with D unclear. Trimming pared 1 base from V and 7 bases from J, leaving 11 bases between. The CDR3 runs to 13 residues. Germline V gives CDR1 GTSNPN, CDR2 SVGIG (reference sequence). The CDR3 loop is CAWSGGVGQPQHF. In DNA, the CDR3 is TGTGCCTGGAGTGGGGGTGTTGGGCAGCCCCAGCATTTT.

This chain joins TRBV6-5 and TRBJ1-1, with D uncertain. CDR1 and CDR2 from the germline V gene are MNHEY and SVGAGI. V lost 0 bases, J lost 2 bases, and 13 bases lay in between. CDR3 length: 16 residues. CDR3 region: CASSYSMRPGNTEAFF. The DNA of the CDR3 is TGTGCCAGCAGTTACTCGATGAGGCCGGGTAACACTGAAGCTTTCTTT.

This clone has a single count. This chain links TRBV4-3 with TRBJ1-6; D gene unclear. The germline V and J ends were trimmed by 3 bases and 9 bases, with 12 bases remaining between them. Looked up from germline, CDR1 is LGHNA and CDR2 is YSLEER. The length of the CDR3 is 14 residues. CDR3 protein: CASSQVRFGSPLHF. CDR3 coding DNA: TGCGCCAGCAGCCAGGTTAGGTTCGGTTCACCCCTCCACTTT.

The genes are TRBV3-1 (or the pseudogene TRBV3-2) and TRBJ1-5; D remains unclear. CDR1 and CDR2 from the germline V gene are LGHDT and YNNKEL (reference sequence). V was trimmed by 1 base and J by 1 base, leaving 5 bases between them. This CDR3 comprises 14 residues. CDR3 sequence: CASSQVQSNQPQHF. DNA of the CDR3: TGTGCCAGCAGCCAAGTTCAGAGCAATCAGCCCCAGCATTTT.

The genes are TRBV27 and TRBJ1-5; no firm D call. Trimming took 5 bases from V and 0 from J, leaving 14 bases between them. Per the germline V gene, CDR1 is MNHEY and CDR2 is SMNVEV (reference sequence). This CDR3 region has 16 residues. This chain's CDR3 is CASSPGGVNSNQPQHF. The CDR3 region has the DNA TGTGCCAGCAGTCCCGGCGGGGTTAATAGCAATCAGCCCCAGCATTTT.

The chain recombines TRBV5-6 with TRBJ2-2, with TRBD1 as a possible D gene (6 bases). The length of the CDR3 is 14 residues. CDR1 is SGHDT and CDR2 is YYEEEE in the germline V gene. V lost 5 bases to trimming and J lost 0 bases, with 8 bases between them. CDR3 in amino acids: CASRRDTNTGELFF. The CDR3 DNA reads TGTGCCAGCAGACGGGACACGAACACCGGGGAGCTGTTTTTT. The entire variable domain, with the rest obtained from reference TRBV5-6 and TRBJ2-2, is as follows: DAGVTQSPTHLIKTRGQQVTLRCSPKSGHDTVSWYQQALGQGPQFIFQYYEEEERQRGNFPDRFSGHQFPNYSSELNVNALLLGDSALYLCASRRDTNTGELFFGEGSRLTVL.

This rearrangement joins TRBV24-1 to TRBJ1-5; 9 bases are shared with TRBD1. Germline trimming cut 3 bases from V and 7 bases from J; bases unmatched to any gene: 6. Per germline, CDR1 KGHDR and CDR2 SFDVKD. CDR3 length equals 15 residues. In DNA, the CDR3 is TGTGCCACCAGTGATAAACAGGGGGCAGGCCAGCCCCAGCATTTT. Encoded protein: CATSDKQGAGQPQHF.

In nucleotides, the CDR3 is TGTGCCAGCAGCTTAGTTGGGGAGAACACTGAAGCTTTCTTT. The encoded protein is CASSLVGENTEAFF. The V gene is TRBV5-5, the J gene TRBJ1-1; no definite D call. There are 14 residues in the CDR3. Trimming cost V 2 bases and J 1 base, with 9 bases left between them. Germline loops: CDR1 SGHKS, CDR2 YYEKEE (reference sequence).

This clone was recorded only once. The chain carries TRBV10-3 and TRBJ2-1, with D perhaps being TRBD1 or TRBD2 (6 bases each). Trimming stripped 8 bases from V and 10 bases from J, with 15 bases between. From germline, CDR1 is ENHRY and CDR2 SYGVKD. The CDR3 covers 12 residues. In DNA form, the CDR3 reads TGTGCCATCGGGGGGCTCTCAGGGGAGCAGTTCTTC. Its protein is CAIGGLSGEQFF.

There are a few counts of this clone. This specimen includes other DNA sequences encoding the same CDR3. This chain uses TRBV2 with TRBJ2-1, with TRBD1 matching over 8 bases. The V gene's germline CDR1 is SNHLY and CDR2 FYNNEI. There are 16 residues in the CDR3. Trimming took 1 base from V and 4 from J; bases not matched to a gene: 6. The CDR3: CASSEGQGAPYNEQFF. The CDR3 coding sequence is TGTGCCAGCAGTGAAGGGCAGGGGGCCCCATACAATGAGCAGTTCTTC. Full variable domain (rest looked up from reference TRBV2 and TRBJ2-1): EPEVTQTPSHQVTQMGQEVILRCVPISNHLYFYWYRQILGQKVEFLVSFYNNEISEKSEIFDDQFSVERPDGSNFTLKIRSTKLEDSAMYFCASSEGQGAPYNEQFFGPGTRLTVL.

The DNA of the CDR3 is TGTGCCAGTACCCGAAGGGGGCAGGACTATGGCTACACCTTC. It is translated as CASTRRGQDYGYTF. The gene calls are TRBV19 and TRBJ1-2; 7 nucleotides agree with TRBD1. The CDR3 is 14 residues long. Trimming at V came to 7 bases and at J to 3 bases, leaving 8 bases not matched to a gene. Per the germline V gene, CDR1 is LNHDA and CDR2 is SQIVND (reference sequence).

This clone was detected once. The chain recombines TRBV30 with TRBJ1-1; D gene uncertain. The CDR3 consists of 9 residues. Deletions cut 2 bases from V and 5 bases from J, with 0 bases between. CDR1 and CDR2 (germline): GTSNPN, SVGIG (reference sequence). The CDR3 sequence is CAWSTEAFF. CDR3 bases: TGTGCCTGGAGTACTGAAGCTTTCTTT.